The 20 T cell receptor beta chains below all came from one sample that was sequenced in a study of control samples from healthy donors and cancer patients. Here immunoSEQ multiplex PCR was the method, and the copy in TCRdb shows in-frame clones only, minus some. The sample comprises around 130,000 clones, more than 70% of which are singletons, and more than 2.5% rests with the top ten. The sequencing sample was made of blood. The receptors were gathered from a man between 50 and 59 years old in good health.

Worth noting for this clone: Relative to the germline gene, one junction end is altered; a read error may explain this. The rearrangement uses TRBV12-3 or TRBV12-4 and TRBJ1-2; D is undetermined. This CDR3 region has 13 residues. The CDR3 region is CASTARGYYGYTF. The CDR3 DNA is TGTGCCAGCACCGCTCGGGGTTACTACGGCTACACCTTC.

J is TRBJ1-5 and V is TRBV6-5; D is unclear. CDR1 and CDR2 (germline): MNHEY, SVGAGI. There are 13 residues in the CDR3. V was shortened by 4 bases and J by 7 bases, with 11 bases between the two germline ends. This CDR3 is CASSWNEGQPQHF. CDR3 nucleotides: TGTGCCAGCAGTTGGAACGAAGGCCAGCCCCAGCATTTT.

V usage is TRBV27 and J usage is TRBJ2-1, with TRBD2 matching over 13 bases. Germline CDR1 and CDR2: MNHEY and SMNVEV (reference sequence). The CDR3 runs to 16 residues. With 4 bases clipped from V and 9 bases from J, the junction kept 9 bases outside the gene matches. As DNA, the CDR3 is TGTGCCAGCAGTTCGTCGAGGACTAGCGGGGGAACTGAGCAGTTCTTC. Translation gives CASSSSRTSGGTEQFF.

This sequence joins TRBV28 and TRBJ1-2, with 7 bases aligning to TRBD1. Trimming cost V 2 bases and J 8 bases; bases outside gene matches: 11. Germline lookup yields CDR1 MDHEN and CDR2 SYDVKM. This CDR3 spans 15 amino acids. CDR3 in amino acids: CASSLRRQGRRGYTF. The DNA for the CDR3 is TGTGCCAGCAGTTTACGCCGACAGGGCCGGAGGGGCTACACCTTC.

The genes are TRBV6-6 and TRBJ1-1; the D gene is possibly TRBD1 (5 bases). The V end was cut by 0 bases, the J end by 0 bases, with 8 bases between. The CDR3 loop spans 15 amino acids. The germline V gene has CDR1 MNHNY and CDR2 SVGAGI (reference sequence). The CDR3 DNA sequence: TGTGCCAGCAGTTACTCATTAGGGGTGAACACTGAAGCTTTCTTT. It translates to CASSYSLGVNTEAFF.

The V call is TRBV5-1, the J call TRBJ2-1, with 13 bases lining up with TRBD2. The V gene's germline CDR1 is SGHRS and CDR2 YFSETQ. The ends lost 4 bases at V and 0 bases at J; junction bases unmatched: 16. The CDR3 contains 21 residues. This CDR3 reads CASSPNGGLAGAPSSYNEQFF. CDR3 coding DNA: TGCGCCAGCAGCCCCAATGGAGGACTAGCGGGGGCCCCGAGCTCCTACAATGAGCAGTTCTTC.

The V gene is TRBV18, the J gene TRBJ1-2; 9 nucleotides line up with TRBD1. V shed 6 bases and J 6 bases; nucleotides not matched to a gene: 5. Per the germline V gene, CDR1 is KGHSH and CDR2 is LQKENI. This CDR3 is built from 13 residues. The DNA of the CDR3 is TGTGCCAGCTCCATGGACAGGGGCAATGGCTACACCTTC. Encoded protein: CASSMDRGNGYTF.

The CDR3 loop is CASRGGLGNQPQHF. The CDR3 region has the DNA TGTGCCAGTAGGGGGGGTCTGGGCAATCAGCCCCAGCATTTT. This chain uses TRBV19 with TRBJ1-5, with D possibly being TRBD1 (5 bases). The CDR3 spans 14 residues. V dropped 6 bases and J dropped 2 bases, with 11 bases sitting between them. CDR1 is LNHDA, CDR2 SQIVND, per germline (reference sequence).

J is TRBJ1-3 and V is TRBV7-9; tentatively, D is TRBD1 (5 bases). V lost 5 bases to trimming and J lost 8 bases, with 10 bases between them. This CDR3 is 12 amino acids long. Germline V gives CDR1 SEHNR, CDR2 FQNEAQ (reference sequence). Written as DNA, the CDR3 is TGTGCCAGCAGCACCAGGGCTGACACCATATATTTT. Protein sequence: CASSTRADTIYF.

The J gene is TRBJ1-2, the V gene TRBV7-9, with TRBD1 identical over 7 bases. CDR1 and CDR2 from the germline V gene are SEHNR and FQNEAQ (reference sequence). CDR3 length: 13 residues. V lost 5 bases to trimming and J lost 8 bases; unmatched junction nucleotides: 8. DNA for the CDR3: TGTGCCAGCAGCGATACAGGGGCTAAGGGCTACACCTTC. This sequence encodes CASSDTGAKGYTF.

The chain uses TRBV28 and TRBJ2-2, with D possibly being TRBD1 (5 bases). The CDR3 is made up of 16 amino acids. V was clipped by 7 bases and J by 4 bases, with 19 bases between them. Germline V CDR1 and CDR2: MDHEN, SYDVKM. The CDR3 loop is CASTPLDGHLTGELFF. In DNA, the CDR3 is TGTGCCAGCACCCCGCTCGACGGACACCTCACCGGGGAGCTGTTTTTT.

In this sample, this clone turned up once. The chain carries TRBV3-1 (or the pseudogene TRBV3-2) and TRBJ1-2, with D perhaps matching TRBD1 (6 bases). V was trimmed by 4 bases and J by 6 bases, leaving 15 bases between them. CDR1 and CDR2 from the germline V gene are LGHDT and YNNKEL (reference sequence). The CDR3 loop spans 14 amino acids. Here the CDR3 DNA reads TGTGCCAGCAGCCCTGGATCACAGGGAAATGGCTACACCTTC. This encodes CASSPGSQGNGYTF.

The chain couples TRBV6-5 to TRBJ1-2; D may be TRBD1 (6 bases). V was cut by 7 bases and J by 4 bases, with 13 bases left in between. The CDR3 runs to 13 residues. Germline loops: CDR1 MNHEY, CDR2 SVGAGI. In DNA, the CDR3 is TGTGCCAGCAACGGACAGATGGTCTATGGCTACACCTTC. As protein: CASNGQMVYGYTF.

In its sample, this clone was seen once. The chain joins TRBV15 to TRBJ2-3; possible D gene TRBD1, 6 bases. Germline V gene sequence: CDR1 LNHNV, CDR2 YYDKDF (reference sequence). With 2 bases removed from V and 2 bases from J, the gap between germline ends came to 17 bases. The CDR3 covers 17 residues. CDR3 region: CATSRPKTGLNTDTQYF. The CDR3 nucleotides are TGTGCCACCAGCAGACCCAAGACAGGTCTAAACACAGATACGCAGTATTTT. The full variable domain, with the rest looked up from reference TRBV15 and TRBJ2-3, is DAMVIQNPRYQVTQFGKPVTLSCSQTLNHNVMYWYQQKSSQAPKLLFHYYDKDFNNEADTPDNFQSRRPNTSFCFLDIRSPGLGDTAMYLCATSRPKTGLNTDTQYFGPGTRLTVL.

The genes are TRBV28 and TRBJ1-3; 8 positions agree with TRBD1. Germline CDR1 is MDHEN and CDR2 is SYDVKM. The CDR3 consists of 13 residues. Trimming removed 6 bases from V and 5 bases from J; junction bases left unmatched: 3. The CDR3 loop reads CASRTGGRNTIYF. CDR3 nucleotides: TGTGCCAGCAGAACAGGGGGGAGAAACACCATATATTTT. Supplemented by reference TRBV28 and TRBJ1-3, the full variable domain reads DVKVTQSSRYLVKRTGEKVFLECVQDMDHENMFWYRQDPGLGLRLIYFSYDVKMKEKGDIPEGYSVSREKKERFSLILESASTNQTSMYLCASRTGGRNTIYFGEGSWLTVV.

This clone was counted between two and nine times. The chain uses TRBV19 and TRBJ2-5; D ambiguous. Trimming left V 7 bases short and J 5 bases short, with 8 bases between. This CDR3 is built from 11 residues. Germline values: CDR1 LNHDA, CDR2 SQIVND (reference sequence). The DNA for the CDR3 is TGTGCCAGTACTTTGGGGGAGACCCAGTACTTC. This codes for CASTLGETQYF.

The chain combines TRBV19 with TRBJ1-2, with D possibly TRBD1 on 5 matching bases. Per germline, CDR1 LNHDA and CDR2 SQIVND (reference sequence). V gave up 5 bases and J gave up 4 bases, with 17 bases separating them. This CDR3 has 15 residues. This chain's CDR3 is CASSLGGQAPYGYTF. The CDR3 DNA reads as TGTGCCAGTAGTCTTGGCGGACAAGCTCCCTATGGCTACACCTTC.

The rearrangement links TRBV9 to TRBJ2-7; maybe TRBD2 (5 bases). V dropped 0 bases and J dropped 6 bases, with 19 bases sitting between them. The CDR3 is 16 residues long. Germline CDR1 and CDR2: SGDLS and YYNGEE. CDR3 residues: CASSVGGFGRSGEQYF. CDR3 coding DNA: TGTGCCAGCAGCGTAGGTGGTTTTGGTCGGAGCGGCGAGCAGTACTTC.

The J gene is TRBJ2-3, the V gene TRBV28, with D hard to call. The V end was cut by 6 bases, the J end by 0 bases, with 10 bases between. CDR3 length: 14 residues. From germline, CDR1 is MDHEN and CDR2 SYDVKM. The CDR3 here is CASRETPSTDTQYF. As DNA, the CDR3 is TGTGCCAGCAGAGAAACACCTAGCACAGATACGCAGTATTTT.

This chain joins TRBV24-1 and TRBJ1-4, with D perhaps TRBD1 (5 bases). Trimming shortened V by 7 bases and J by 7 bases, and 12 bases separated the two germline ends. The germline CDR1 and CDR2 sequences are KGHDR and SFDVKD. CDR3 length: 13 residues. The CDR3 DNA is TGTGCCACCAGCGACAGTAACCTTGAAAAACTGTTTTTT. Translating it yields CATSDSNLEKLFF.